This paragraph covers one T cell receptor (beta chain) sequence. The repertoire was sequenced with immunoSEQ multiplex PCR; TCRdb's copy has only in-frame clones and lacks some. The data hold around 290,000 clones, with about 88% observed a single time. This CDR3 spans 15 amino acids. Germline V gene sequence: CDR1 SGDLS, CDR2 YYNGEE. V lost 4 bases, J lost 2 bases, and 6 bases stayed unmatched. The sample comes from a study of blood T cell repertoires in COVID-19. In the study overall: Sources were T cells, B-cell-depleted T cells, or PBMCs; the material itself was cDNA or gDNA.

This receptor was identified in a woman aged 60 to 75 in a cohort exposed to, infected with or recovered from COVID-19 (not recorded which). Sequencing was carried out using PBMCs or T cells enriched from blood (not recorded which). The J gene is TRBJ2-3, the V gene TRBV9, with 8 bases aligning to TRBD1. CDR3 residues: CASSYQGASTDTQYF. In nucleotides, the CDR3 is TGTGCCAGCAGCTACCAGGGGGCCTCCACAGATACGCAGTATTTT.